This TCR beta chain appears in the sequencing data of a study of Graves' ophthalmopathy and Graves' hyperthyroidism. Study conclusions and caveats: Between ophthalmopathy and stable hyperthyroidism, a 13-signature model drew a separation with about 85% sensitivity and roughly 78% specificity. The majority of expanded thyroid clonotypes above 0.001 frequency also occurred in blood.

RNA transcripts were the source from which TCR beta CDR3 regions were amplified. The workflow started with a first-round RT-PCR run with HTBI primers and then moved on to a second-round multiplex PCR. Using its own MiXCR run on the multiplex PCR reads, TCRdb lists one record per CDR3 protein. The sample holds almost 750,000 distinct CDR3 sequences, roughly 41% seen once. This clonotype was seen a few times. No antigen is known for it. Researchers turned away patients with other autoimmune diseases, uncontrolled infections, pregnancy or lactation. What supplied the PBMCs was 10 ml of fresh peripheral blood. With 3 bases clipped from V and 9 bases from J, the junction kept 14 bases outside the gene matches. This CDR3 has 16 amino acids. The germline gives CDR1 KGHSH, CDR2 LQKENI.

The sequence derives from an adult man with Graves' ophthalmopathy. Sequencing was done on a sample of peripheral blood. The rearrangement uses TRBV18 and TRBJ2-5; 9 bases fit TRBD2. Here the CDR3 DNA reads TGTGCCAGCTCACCGGATACTAGCGGGCACGGGAAGGCCCAGTACTTC. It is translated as CASSPDTSGHGKAQYF.